One sample yielded the 21 T cell receptor beta chains listed below, sequenced in a study of blood T cell repertoires in COVID-19. Repertoires were generated with immunoSEQ multiplex PCR, while TCRdb's copy carries only in-frame clones and drops some. The sample yields more than 150,000 clones, less than 80% seen once. The material sequenced was peripheral blood. The receptors were gathered from a man in his forties or fifties who had recovered from COVID-19.

The chain recombines TRBV20-1 with TRBJ2-5; D may be TRBD2 (6 bases). The CDR3 has 15 residues. Germline loops: CDR1 DFQATT, CDR2 SNEGSKA (reference sequence). The germline V and J ends were trimmed by 3 bases and 2 bases, with 16 bases remaining between them. The CDR3 sequence is CSASRPSGEQETQYF. The CDR3 DNA is TGCAGTGCTAGTCGGCCGTCGGGGGAACAAGAGACCCAGTACTTC.

V and J are TRBV15 and TRBJ2-3; 9 nucleotides line up with TRBD1. Germline V gene sequence: CDR1 LNHNV, CDR2 YYDKDF (reference sequence). The CDR3 has 16 amino acids. V gave up 1 base and J gave up 0 bases; unmatched junction bases: 2. The CDR3, as DNA: TGTGCCACCAGCAGAGGCACAGGGGGCAGCACAGATACGCAGTATTTT. It translates to CATSRGTGGSTDTQYF.

This clone was detected only a few times. The V gene is TRBV5-4, the J gene TRBJ2-5; 7 positions agree with TRBD2. CDR3 length: 17 amino acids. Germline trimming cut 4 bases from V and 1 base from J; bases unmatched to any gene: 13. Per the germline V gene, CDR1 is SGHNT and CDR2 is YYREEE (reference sequence). The CDR3 DNA reads as TGTGCCAGCAGCCCCGGCTCGGGGGGAGGGATCCAAGAGACCCAGTACTTC. Translation: CASSPGSGGGIQETQYF.

J is TRBJ2-7 and V is TRBV7-4; 11 bases match TRBD2. The germline CDR1 and CDR2 sequences are SGHVT and SQSDAQ. V lost 6 bases, J lost 6 bases, and 13 bases stayed unmatched. The CDR3 is 16 residues long. The CDR3 is CASSLTSGSRIREQYF. The CDR3 bases are TGTGCCAGCAGTTTAACTAGCGGGAGCCGAATACGCGAGCAGTACTTC. The variable domain in full, with the rest retrieved from reference TRBV7-4 and TRBJ2-7, is GAGVSQSPRYKVAKRGRDVALRCDSISGHVTLYWYRQTLGQGSEVLTYSQSDAQRDKSGRPSGRFSAERPERSVSTLKIQRTEQGDSAVYLCASSLTSGSRIREQYFGPGTRLTVT.

This clone was picked up a small number of times. The chain has TRBV5-1 and TRBJ1-3; D unclear. CDR3 length: 14 amino acids. V lost 4 bases and J lost 0, with 8 bases in between. CDR1 and CDR2 (germline): SGHRS, YFSETQ. This chain's CDR3 is CASSPPSSGNTIYF. The CDR3 nucleotides are TGCGCCAGCAGCCCGCCGAGCTCTGGAAACACCATATATTTT. Combining the CDR3 with reference TRBV5-1 and TRBJ1-3 gives the whole variable domain KAGVTQTPRYLIKTRGQQVTLSCSPISGHRSVSWYQQTPGQGLQFLFEYFSETQRNKGNFPGRFSGRQFSNSRSEMNVSTLELGDSALYLCASSPPSSGNTIYFGEGSWLTVV.

The chain joins TRBV11-2 to TRBJ2-7; TRBD2 matches 8 bases. V gave up 5 bases and J gave up 0 bases; unmatched junction bases: 12. This CDR3 has 17 amino acids. Germline-derived CDR1 and CDR2 are SGHAT and FQNNGV. The CDR3 DNA sequence: TGTGCCAGCAGCCCAAATTCCGTCCGGGGGGGCTCCTACGAGCAGTACTTC. Its protein product is CASSPNSVRGGSYEQYF.

The chain uses TRBV19 and TRBJ1-2, with D maybe TRBD1 (5 bases). The CDR3 runs to 13 residues. Germline V gene data show CDR1 as LNHDA and CDR2 as SQIVND (reference sequence). Trimming pared 7 bases from V and 6 bases from J, leaving 15 bases between. CDR3 coding DNA: TGTGCCAGTATGGCAGGGCAGCTTCATGGCTACACCTTC. It translates to CASMAGQLHGYTF.

This sequence joins TRBV11-2 and TRBJ1-5, with a tentative D call TRBD1 (5 bases). The CDR3 covers 15 residues. The germline gives CDR1 SGHAT, CDR2 FQNNGV. V shed 0 bases and J shed 3 bases, with 9 bases lying between them. The CDR3 sequence: CASSLETGYNQPQHF. The CDR3 region has the DNA TGTGCCAGCAGCTTAGAAACAGGCTACAATCAGCCCCAGCATTTT.

V is TRBV9 and J is TRBJ2-7; TRBD2 matches 7 bases. Trimming removed 0 bases from V and 0 bases from J; junction bases left unmatched: 6. This CDR3 has 16 residues. Per germline, CDR1 SGDLS and CDR2 YYNGEE. The CDR3 sequence: CASSVVMRESSYEQYF. The CDR3 DNA follows: TGTGCCAGCAGCGTAGTTATGCGGGAGAGCTCCTACGAGCAGTACTTC.

The chain is built from TRBV11-3 and TRBJ2-2; D possibly corresponds to TRBD1 (6 bases). Trimming took off 5 bases at V and 8 bases at J, with 12 bases between the two ends. CDR1 and CDR2 (germline): SGHNT, YENEEA. The CDR3 length is 13 residues. The CDR3: CASSTDSWGELFF. CDR3 in DNA: TGTGCCAGCAGCACGGACAGTTGGGGGGAGCTGTTTTTT.

CDR3 amino acids: CASSFRTGGPGGGQFF. The CDR3 bases are TGTGCCAGCAGCTTCCGGACAGGGGGACCCGGCGGGGGGCAGTTCTTC. The chain carries TRBV5-6 and TRBJ2-1; the match to TRBD1 covers 10 bases. The CDR3 length is 16 residues. CDR1 and CDR2 (germline): SGHDT, YYEEEE. Trimming at V came to 2 bases and at J to 12 bases, leaving 14 bases not matched to a gene.

The chain carries TRBV6-6 and TRBJ2-7; 11 bases map to TRBD2. Germline V gene lookup returns CDR1 MNHNY and CDR2 SVGAGI (reference sequence). The CDR3 extends over 16 amino acids. Trimming took 5 bases from V and 0 from J; bases not matched to a gene: 6. The CDR3 DNA is TGTGCCAGCAGTCGACAAACTAGCGGGAGCTCCTACGAGCAGTACTTC. Residues: CASSRQTSGSSYEQYF.

This chain links TRBV29-1 with TRBJ2-7; 12 nucleotides align to TRBD1. CDR1 is SQVTM and CDR2 is ANQGSEA in the germline V gene. J gave up 6 bases and V 6 bases, and 9 bases lay outside the gene matches. This CDR3 has 14 residues. The CDR3 DNA reads TGCAGCGTCCTAGAGGGACAGGGGGCTGCCGAGCAGTACTTC. Amino acids: CSVLEGQGAAEQYF.

V and J are TRBV6-1 and TRBJ1-2, with D possibly TRBD1 on 5 matching bases. The CDR3 has 16 residues. The V gene's germline CDR1 is MNHNS and CDR2 SASEGT. With 2 bases removed from V and 1 base from J, the gap between germline ends came to 14 bases. CDR3 sequence: CASSELRGGGNYGYTF. CDR3 in DNA: TGTGCCAGCAGTGAACTCCGGGGGGGAGGTAACTATGGCTACACCTTC.

In nucleotides, the CDR3 is TGTGCCAGCAGTTACCCCCAGCGGGAGGGTGACGAGCAGTACTTC. Encoded protein: CASSYPQREGDEQYF. The chain joins TRBV6-6 to TRBJ2-7; 10 positions match TRBD2. The V segment lost 2 bases and the J segment 5 bases; nucleotides outside the gene matches: 6. Germline assignment: CDR1 MNHNY and CDR2 SVGAGI (reference sequence). CDR3 size: 15 residues.

A few counts support this clone. The chain links TRBV4-3 to TRBJ2-3; TRBD1 aligns across 7 bases. Germline trimming cut 5 bases from V and 0 bases from J; bases unmatched to any gene: 5. Germline-derived CDR1 and CDR2 are LGHNA and YSLEER. This CDR3 has 15 amino acids. The CDR3 bases are TGCGCCAGCAGCTACAAGACAGGGAGCACAGATACGCAGTATTTT. Residues: CASSYKTGSTDTQYF.

The V call is TRBV6-4, the J call TRBJ2-1; 8 positions agree with TRBD2. Germline V CDR1 and CDR2: MRHNA, SNTAGT. V lost 9 bases and J lost 5; bases outside the gene matches: 24. This CDR3 region has 19 residues. CDR3 nucleotides: TGTGCCAGTGCTCCCTACGGGACTGGCCGAATTAGCGGGAACAATGAGCAGTTCTTC. This gives the protein CASAPYGTGRISGNNEQFF.

The chain recombines TRBV4-1 with TRBJ2-2, with 10 nucleotides matching TRBD1. CDR3 length: 16 amino acids. Germline V CDR1 and CDR2: MGHRA, YSYEKL. Trimming removed 1 base from V and 6 bases from J; junction bases left unmatched: 5. The CDR3 loop reads CASSQAGTGVPGELFF. In nucleotides, the CDR3 is TGCGCCAGCAGCCAAGCCGGGACAGGGGTTCCCGGGGAGCTGTTTTTT.

V and J are TRBV7-2 and TRBJ2-7; 11 bases map to TRBD2. Germline CDR1 reads SGHTA; CDR2 reads FQGNSA. This CDR3 is 16 amino acids long. With V trimmed by 5 bases and J by 3 bases, 9 bases remained unmatched. The DNA of the CDR3 is TGTGCCAGCAGCCCAATAGCGGGAGGGCCCCGCTACGAGCAGTACTTC. It is translated as CASSPIAGGPRYEQYF.

The table lists this clone with many counts. The chain uses TRBV6-6 and TRBJ2-2; 7 bases align to TRBD1. This CDR3 region has 14 residues. V lost 8 bases, J lost 6 bases, and 9 bases stayed unmatched. In germline, CDR1 is MNHNY, CDR2 SVGAGI (reference sequence). This chain's CDR3 is CASDRDSFAGELFF. The CDR3 DNA is TGTGCCAGCGACCGGGACAGCTTTGCCGGGGAGCTGTTTTTT.

The chain recombines TRBV19 with TRBJ2-1, with 7 bases lining up with TRBD2. The CDR3 runs to 18 residues. V shed 7 bases, J shed 11 bases, and the junction held 26 bases outside the gene matches. Germline assignment: CDR1 LNHDA and CDR2 SQIVND (reference sequence). The CDR3 loop is CASTWEGRWRANVGKQFF. The DNA for the CDR3 is TGTGCCAGTACCTGGGAGGGGCGGTGGAGGGCCAACGTTGGAAAGCAGTTCTTC.